Each of the 16 T cell receptor beta chains below was sequenced from the same sample in a study of shared clonotypes between healthy human individuals. Naive-designated CD8 cells lacked CD45RO, were positively enriched for CCR7, and omitted terminally differentiated effector memory CD45RA+ cells. Repertoires were generated with immunoSEQ multiplex PCR, while TCRdb's copy carries only in-frame clones and drops some. This table holds about 590,000 clones, just under 97% found once. Sequenced material: naive CD8+ T cells sorted from blood. These TCRs come from a woman in her 30s in good health.

CDR3 in amino acids: CASSEYRGGFYNEQFF. CDR3 DNA sequence: TGTGCCAGCAGCGAATACAGGGGGGGGTTTTACAATGAGCAGTTCTTC. J is TRBJ2-1 and V is TRBV21-1; TRBD1 was called by the table and not checked on the DNA. TRBV21-1 has pseudogene status. The CDR3 runs to 16 residues.

V is TRBV15 and J is TRBJ2-3; 11 bases are shared with TRBD2. Germline lookup yields CDR1 LNHNV and CDR2 YYDKDF (reference sequence). V shed 0 bases and J 3 bases; nucleotides not matched to a gene: 14. CDR3 length equals 20 residues. The CDR3 region is CATSRDPAEETSGSTDTQYF. The DNA of the CDR3 is TGTGCCACCAGCAGAGATCCTGCCGAGGAAACTAGCGGGAGTACAGATACGCAGTATTTT.

The chain employs TRBV10-2 and TRBJ2-1, with 14 bases aligning to TRBD2. This CDR3 is built from 17 residues. Unmatched junction bases numbered 5, after V lost 7 bases and J lost 0 bases. Germline CDR1 reads WSHSY; CDR2 reads SAAADI. The CDR3, as DNA: TGCGCCAGCATTGGACTAGCGGGGGGCAGCTCCTACAATGAGCAGTTCTTC. It specifies CASIGLAGGSSYNEQFF.

The chain couples TRBV6-6 to TRBJ2-2; 11 bases align to TRBD2. V shed 4 bases, J shed 7 bases, and the junction held 5 bases outside the gene matches. The CDR3 loop spans 15 amino acids. Germline values: CDR1 MNHNY, CDR2 SVGAGI (reference sequence). The CDR3 spells CASSLLAGEDGELFF. The CDR3 DNA reads as TGTGCCAGCAGTTTACTAGCGGGAGAAGACGGGGAGCTGTTTTTT.

The chain is built from TRBV2 and TRBJ2-3, with TRBD2 matching over 12 bases. This CDR3 contains 16 residues. The J segment lost 3 bases and the V segment lost 4 bases, leaving 5 bases of the junction unmatched. Germline-derived CDR1 and CDR2 are SNHLY and FYNNEI. In nucleotides, the CDR3 is TGTGCCAGCAGTGGGACTAGCGGGATATTAACAGATACGCAGTATTTT. Its protein is CASSGTSGILTDTQYF.

The V call is TRBV4-1, the J call TRBJ2-3; 8 nucleotides match TRBD1. With 2 bases clipped from V and 4 bases from J, the junction kept 5 bases outside the gene matches. The CDR3 totals 15 residues. Germline values: CDR1 MGHRA, CDR2 YSYEKL. Here the CDR3 DNA reads TGCGCCAGCAGCCAATCCAGGGGGCTCGCAGATACGCAGTATTTT. This translates into CASSQSRGLADTQYF.

The chain links TRBV4-2 to TRBJ2-1, with D unresolved. Trimming removed 0 bases from V and 8 bases from J, with 5 bases in between. The germline CDR1 and CDR2 sequences are LGHNA and YNFKEQ. This CDR3 contains 12 residues. CDR3 nucleotide sequence: TGTGCCAGCAGCCAAGATCTGGATGAGCAGTTCTTC. As protein: CASSQDLDEQFF.

The chain couples TRBV6-1 to TRBJ1-2; the match to TRBD1 covers 8 bases. The CDR3 totals 14 residues. V dropped 0 bases and J dropped 5; count of bases not matched to a gene: 2. Germline V gene sequence: CDR1 MNHNS, CDR2 SASEGT. CDR3 loop: CASSEADRAYGYTF. The DNA for the CDR3 is TGTGCCAGCAGTGAAGCGGACAGGGCGTATGGCTACACCTTC.

The chain is built from TRBV20-1 and TRBJ2-7; D gene ambiguous. Germline lookup yields CDR1 DFQATT and CDR2 SNEGSKA (reference sequence). Trimming took 6 bases from V and 5 from J, leaving 8 bases between them. The CDR3 runs to 10 residues. The CDR3 region is CSADGDEQYF. The CDR3 DNA reads as TGCAGTGCCGACGGAGACGAGCAGTACTTC.

The rearrangement joins TRBV27 to TRBJ2-7, with a tentative D call TRBD2 (6 bases). The CDR3 contains 14 residues. In germline, CDR1 is MNHEY, CDR2 SMNVEV (reference sequence). Trimming took off 3 bases at V and 4 bases at J, with 13 bases between the two ends. CDR3 protein: CASSFGGEVYEQYF. DNA of the CDR3: TGTGCCAGCAGTTTCGGCGGGGAGGTTTACGAGCAGTACTTC.

The J gene is TRBJ1-6, the V gene TRBV27, with unresolved D. Deletions cut 3 bases from V and 11 bases from J, with 8 bases between. Per the germline V gene, CDR1 is MNHEY and CDR2 is SMNVEV (reference sequence). The CDR3 spans 12 residues. DNA for the CDR3: TGTGCCAGCAGTTTTGGTCCTCCACCCCTCCACTTT. As protein: CASSFGPPPLHF.

The rearrangement joins TRBV28 to TRBJ1-1, with D uncertain. Germline V gene lookup returns CDR1 MDHEN and CDR2 SYDVKM. The V end lost 4 bases, the J end lost 1 base, and 7 bases lay between the germline ends. This CDR3 has 13 residues. CDR3 coding DNA: TGTGCCAGCAGTTATCACCAGAACACTGAAGCTTTCTTT. Translation gives CASSYHQNTEAFF.

The gene calls are TRBV27 and TRBJ2-1; a weak D match, TRBD2 (6 bases). The CDR3 consists of 16 residues. Germline CDR1 is MNHEY and CDR2 is SMNVEV (reference sequence). Trimming took off 1 base at V and 2 bases at J, with 12 bases between the two ends. This chain's CDR3 is CASSLYAGTTYNEQFF. The CDR3 bases are TGTGCCAGCAGTTTATACGCGGGAACGACCTACAATGAGCAGTTCTTC.

The gene calls are TRBV4-2 and TRBJ2-5; 11 bases align to TRBD2. Trimming took 0 bases from V and 1 from J; bases not matched to a gene: 10. The CDR3 loop spans 19 amino acids. CDR1 is LGHNA, CDR2 YNFKEQ, per germline. The CDR3 loop is CASSQDQGLADSFQETQYF. CDR3 DNA sequence: TGTGCCAGCAGCCAAGATCAGGGACTAGCGGACTCCTTCCAAGAGACCCAGTACTTC.

This clone has only one observation. The chain links TRBV4-1 to TRBJ2-7, with 8 nucleotides matching TRBD2. Germline lookup yields CDR1 MGHRA and CDR2 YSYEKL. CDR3 length equals 16 residues. Germline trimming cut 3 bases from V and 3 bases from J; bases unmatched to any gene: 10. The CDR3 nucleotides are TGCGCCAGCAGCCAGCCCGGGACTAGAGGTAGCTACGAGCAGTACTTC. Its protein product is CASSQPGTRGSYEQYF.

V is TRBV5-1 and J is TRBJ2-1; 7 nucleotides line up with TRBD2. The V segment lost 0 bases and the J segment 8 bases; nucleotides outside the gene matches: 11. Germline V gene sequence: CDR1 SGHRS, CDR2 YFSETQ. The CDR3 loop spans 16 amino acids. The DNA for the CDR3 is TGCGCCAGCAGCTTGGCCGCGCGGGAGAACCCCCATGAGCAGTTCTTC. Translated, it gives CASSLAARENPHEQFF.